This TCR beta chain emerged from a study of blood T cell repertoires in COVID-19. Study overall: Acute and convalescent COVID-19 samples came from the United States, Italy and Spain. Sample material is recorded as cDNA or gDNA derived from T cells, B-cell-depleted T cells, or PBMCs.

In the original workflow: Amplification from reference gene primers served as the basis for estimated nucleated cell counts. Repertoires were generated with immunoSEQ multiplex PCR, while TCRdb's copy carries only in-frame clones and drops some. V, J and clone size are those of that table, while D and trimming were read from the DNA. The sample carries about 97,000 clones, 85% to 90% recorded once. There are 15 residues in the CDR3. V lost 0 bases to trimming and J lost 5 bases, with 10 bases between them. Per germline, CDR1 SGHVS and CDR2 FNYEAQ. The sample comprised peripheral blood. The chain employs TRBV7-6 and TRBJ1-4; D is uncertain. The sequence was obtained from a human donor in a cohort sampled during active COVID-19. CDR3 nucleotide sequence: TGTGCCAGCAGCTTAGCAGCCCCTGCGAATGAAAAACTGTTTTTT. It yields the protein CASSLAAPANEKLFF.